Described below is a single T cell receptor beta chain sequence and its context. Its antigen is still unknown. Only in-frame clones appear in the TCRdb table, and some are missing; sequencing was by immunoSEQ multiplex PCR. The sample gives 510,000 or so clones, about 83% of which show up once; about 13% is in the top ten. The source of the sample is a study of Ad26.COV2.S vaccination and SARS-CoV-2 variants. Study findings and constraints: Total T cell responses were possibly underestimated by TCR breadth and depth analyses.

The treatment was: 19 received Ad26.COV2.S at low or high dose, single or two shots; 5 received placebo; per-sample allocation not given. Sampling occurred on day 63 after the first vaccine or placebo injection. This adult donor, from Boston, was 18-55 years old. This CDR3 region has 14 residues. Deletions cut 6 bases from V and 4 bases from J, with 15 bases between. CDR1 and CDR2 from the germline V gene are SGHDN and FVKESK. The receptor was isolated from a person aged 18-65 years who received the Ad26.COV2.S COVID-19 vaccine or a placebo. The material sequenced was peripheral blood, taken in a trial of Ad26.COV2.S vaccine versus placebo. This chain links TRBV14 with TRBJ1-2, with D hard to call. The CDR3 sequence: CASSRSGSAYGYTF. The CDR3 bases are TGTGCCAGCAGTCGTTCCGGAAGCGCCTATGGCTACACCTTC.